The present T cell receptor beta chain was sequenced within a study of blood T cell repertoires in COVID-19. Overall study context: Acute and convalescent COVID-19 specimens originated in the United States, Italy and Spain. Sample material is recorded as cDNA or gDNA derived from T cells, B-cell-depleted T cells, or PBMCs.

The protocol was immunoSEQ multiplex PCR, while the TCRdb copy is restricted to in-frame clones and leaves out a portion. The sample comprises about 94,000 clones, around 86% of which are singletons, and approximately 4.4% rests with the top ten. The sample comprised peripheral blood. The sequence was collected from an elderly woman with acute or convalescent COVID-19.

The CDR3 sequence is CATSGVGQGDNNEQFF. In DNA form, the CDR3 reads TGTGCCACCAGTGGGGTAGGGCAGGGGGATAACAATGAGCAGTTCTTC. V usage is TRBV24-1 and J usage is TRBJ2-1, with 7 bases that match TRBD1. The CDR3 sequence is 16 residues long. After removal of 5 bases from V and 5 bases from J, the junction contained 11 bases not matched to a gene. Germline V CDR1 and CDR2: KGHDR, SFDVKD.